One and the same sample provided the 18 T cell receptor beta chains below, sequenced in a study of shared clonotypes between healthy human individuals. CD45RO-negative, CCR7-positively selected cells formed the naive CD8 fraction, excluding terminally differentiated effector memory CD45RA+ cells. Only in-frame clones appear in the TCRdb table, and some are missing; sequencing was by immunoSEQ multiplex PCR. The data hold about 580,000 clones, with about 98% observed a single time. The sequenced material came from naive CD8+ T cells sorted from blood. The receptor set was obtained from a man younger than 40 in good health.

In DNA form, the CDR3 reads TGTGCCAGCAGCAAGGGACAGGGAGGGTCTGAAGCTTTCTTT. Translating gives CASSKGQGGSEAFF. This chain uses TRBV7-9 with TRBJ1-1; 9 bases are shared with TRBD1. The CDR3 contains 14 residues. Germline V gives CDR1 SEHNR, CDR2 FQNEAQ (reference sequence). V was pared by 5 bases and J by 6 bases, with 7 bases of the junction left unmatched.

CDR3: CASSKLGTDSYNEQFF. CDR3 bases: TGTGCCAGCAGCAAGCTCGGGACAGACAGCTACAATGAGCAGTTCTTC. The rearrangement joins TRBV11-2 to TRBJ2-1, with 7 bases that match TRBD1. CDR1 is SGHAT and CDR2 is FQNNGV in the germline V gene. The CDR3 is 16 residues long. Trimming cost V 5 bases and J 3 bases; bases outside gene matches: 10.

CDR3 nucleotides: TGTGCCAGCAGACTATACAGGAAGTCCACAGATACGCAGTATTTT. This encodes CASRLYRKSTDTQYF. V is TRBV28 and J is TRBJ2-3; the D gene is possibly TRBD1 (5 bases). The ends were cut back, 6 bases at V and 2 bases at J, with 15 bases in the middle. The CDR3 totals 15 residues. Germline CDR1 and CDR2: MDHEN and SYDVKM.

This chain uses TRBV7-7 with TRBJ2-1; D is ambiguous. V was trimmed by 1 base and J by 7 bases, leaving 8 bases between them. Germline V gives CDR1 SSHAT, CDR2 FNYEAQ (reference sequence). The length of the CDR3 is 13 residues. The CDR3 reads CASSLGGRNEQFF. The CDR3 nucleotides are TGTGCCAGCAGCTTAGGTGGACGGAATGAGCAGTTCTTC.

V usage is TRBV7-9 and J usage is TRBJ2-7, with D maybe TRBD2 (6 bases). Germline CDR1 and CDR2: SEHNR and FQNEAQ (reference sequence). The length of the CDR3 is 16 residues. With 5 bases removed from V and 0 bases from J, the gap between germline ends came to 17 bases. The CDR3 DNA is TGTGCCAGCAGCCCGCCGAGCGGGCCCAGCTCCTACGAGCAGTACTTC. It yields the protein CASSPPSGPSSYEQYF. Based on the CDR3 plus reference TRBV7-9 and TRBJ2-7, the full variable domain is DTGVSQNPRHKITKRGQNVTFRCDPISEHNRLYWYRQTLGQGPEFLTYFQNEAQLEKSRLLSDRFSAERPKGSFSTLEIQRTEQGDSAMYLCASSPPSGPSSYEQYFGPGTRLTVT.

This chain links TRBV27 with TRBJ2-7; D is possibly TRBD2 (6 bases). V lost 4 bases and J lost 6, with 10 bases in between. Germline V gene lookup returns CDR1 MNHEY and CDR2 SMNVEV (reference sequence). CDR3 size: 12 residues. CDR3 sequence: CASSSLGGEQYF. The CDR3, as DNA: TGTGCCAGCAGTTCCCTGGGGGGCGAGCAGTACTTC.

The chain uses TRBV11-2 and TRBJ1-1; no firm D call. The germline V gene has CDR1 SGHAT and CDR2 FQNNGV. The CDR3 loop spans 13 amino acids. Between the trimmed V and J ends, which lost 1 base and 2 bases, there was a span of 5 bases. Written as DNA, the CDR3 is TGTGCCAGCAGCTTAGGAGAAAACACTGAAGCTTTCTTT. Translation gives CASSLGENTEAFF.

CDR3 loop: CASSQAPGYEQYF. The DNA of the CDR3 is TGTGCCAGCAGCCAGGCTCCTGGGTACGAGCAGTACTTC. The chain recombines TRBV11-2 with TRBJ2-7; D ambiguous. The CDR3 is 13 amino acids. Trimming cost V 5 bases and J 4 bases, with 12 bases left between them. Germline values: CDR1 SGHAT, CDR2 FQNNGV.

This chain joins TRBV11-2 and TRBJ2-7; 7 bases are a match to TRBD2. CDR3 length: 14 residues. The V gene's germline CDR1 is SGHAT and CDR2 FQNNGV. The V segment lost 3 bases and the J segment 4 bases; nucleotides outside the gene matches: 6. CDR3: CASSFPRTRYEQYF. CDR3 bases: TGTGCCAGCAGCTTCCCCCGGACTAGGTACGAGCAGTACTTC.

CDR3 DNA sequence: TGCGCCAGCAGCCTGCGTCCTCGGTTAGGGAGCGACTACGAGCAGTACTTC. This gives the protein CASSLRPRLGSDYEQYF. This chain links TRBV5-1 with TRBJ2-7, with a possible D match to TRBD2 (5 bases). Germline V lookup: CDR1 SGHRS, CDR2 YFSETQ. CDR3 length: 17 amino acids. V was shortened by 4 bases and J by 3 bases, with 23 bases between the two germline ends.

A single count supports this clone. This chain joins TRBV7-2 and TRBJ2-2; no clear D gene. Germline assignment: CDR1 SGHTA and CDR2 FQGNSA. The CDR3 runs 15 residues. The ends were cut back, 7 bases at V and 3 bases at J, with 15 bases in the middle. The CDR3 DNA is TGTGCCAGCAAAGCCACAATTGCTTACACCGGGGAGCTGTTTTTT. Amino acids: CASKATIAYTGELFF.

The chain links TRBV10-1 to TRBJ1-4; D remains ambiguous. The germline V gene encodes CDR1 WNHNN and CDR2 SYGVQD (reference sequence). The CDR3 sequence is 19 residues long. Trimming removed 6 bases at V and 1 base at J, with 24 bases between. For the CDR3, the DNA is TGCGCCAGCAGATCGAGGGCGGCAGGAGTGAAGAGAACTAATGAAAAACTGTTTTTT. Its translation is CASRSRAAGVKRTNEKLFF.

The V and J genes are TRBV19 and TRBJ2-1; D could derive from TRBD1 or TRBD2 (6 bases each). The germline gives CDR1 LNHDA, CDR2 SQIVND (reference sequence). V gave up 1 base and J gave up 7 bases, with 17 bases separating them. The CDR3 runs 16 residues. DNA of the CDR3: TGTGCCAGTAGTATAGGGGGGGCAGGGAAGCGGAATGAGCAGTTCTTC. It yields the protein CASSIGGAGKRNEQFF.

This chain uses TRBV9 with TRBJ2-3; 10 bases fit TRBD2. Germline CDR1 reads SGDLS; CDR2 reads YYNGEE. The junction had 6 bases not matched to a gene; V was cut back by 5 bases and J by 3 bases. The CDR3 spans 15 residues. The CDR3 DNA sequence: TGTGCCAGCAGTCGAAGCGGGAGGGCGACAGATACGCAGTATTTT. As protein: CASSRSGRATDTQYF.

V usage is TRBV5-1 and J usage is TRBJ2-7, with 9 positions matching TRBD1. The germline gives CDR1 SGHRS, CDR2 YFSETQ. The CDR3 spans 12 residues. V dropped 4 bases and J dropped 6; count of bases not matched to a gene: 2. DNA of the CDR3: TGCGCCAGCAGCGGGACAGGGCGCGAGCAGTACTTC. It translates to CASSGTGREQYF.

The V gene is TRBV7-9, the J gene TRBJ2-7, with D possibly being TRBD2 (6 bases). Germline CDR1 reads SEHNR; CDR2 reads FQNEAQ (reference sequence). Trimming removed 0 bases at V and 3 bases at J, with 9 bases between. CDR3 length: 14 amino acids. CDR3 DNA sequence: TGTGCCAGCAGCTTAGCGGGACTGATCTACGAGCAGTACTTC. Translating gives CASSLAGLIYEQYF.

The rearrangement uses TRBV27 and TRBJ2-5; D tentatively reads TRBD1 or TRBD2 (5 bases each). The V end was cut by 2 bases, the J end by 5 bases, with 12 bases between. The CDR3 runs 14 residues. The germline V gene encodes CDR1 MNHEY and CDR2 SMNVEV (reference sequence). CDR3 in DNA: TGTGCCAGCAGTTTAGGGACCCGCCGGGAGACCCAGTACTTC. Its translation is CASSLGTRRETQYF.

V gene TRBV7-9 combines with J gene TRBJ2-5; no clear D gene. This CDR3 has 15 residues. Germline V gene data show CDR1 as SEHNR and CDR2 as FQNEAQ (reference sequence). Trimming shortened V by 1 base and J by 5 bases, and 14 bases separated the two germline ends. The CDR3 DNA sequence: TGTGCCAGCAGCTTAGGACAAAGCGATGTGGAGACCCAGTACTTC. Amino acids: CASSLGQSDVETQYF.